What follows are 28 T cell receptor beta chains derived from one specimen sequenced in a study of vaccination and CD4 T cells after COVID-19. Which antigens these TCRs recognize remains unknown. The Oncomine TCR Beta short-read assay was applied to DNA of cultured CD4+ T cells. TCRdb recomputed calls from the PCR reads with MiXCR, one row per CDR3 protein. The sample records about 13,000 distinct CDR3 sequences, approximately 62% being singletons. The treatment denotes: approximately nine-day PBMC culture with coronavirus spike peptide pools or control peptides (ViraFEST assay). Source material: CD4+ T cells from blood, cultured in vitro. These receptors came from a human donor who had recovered from COVID-19.

In DNA, the CDR3 is TGTGCCAGCAGAATGACAGGCGGTGTGACCGGGGAGCTGTTTTTT. Encoded protein: CASRMTGGVTGELFF. This sequence joins TRBV2 and TRBJ2-2, with D tentatively TRBD1 (6 bases). Germline V gene sequence: CDR1 SNHLY, CDR2 FYNNEI. The germline V and J ends were trimmed by 6 bases and 5 bases, with 16 bases remaining between them. There are 15 residues in the CDR3.

J is TRBJ2-5 and V is TRBV6-2 or TRBV6-3, with D unresolved. Germline lookup yields CDR1 MNHEY and CDR2 SVGEGT. This CDR3 region has 11 residues. The ends were cut back, 2 bases at V and 5 bases at J, with 3 bases in the middle. The CDR3 region has the DNA TGTGCCAGCAGTTACGGGGAGACCCAGTACTTC. It translates to CASSYGETQYF.

The chain joins TRBV7-9 to TRBJ2-7; a weak D match, TRBD1 (6 bases). V was cut by 2 bases and J by 2 bases, with 10 bases left in between. Germline CDR1 is SEHNR and CDR2 is FQNEAQ (reference sequence). The CDR3 is 14 amino acids. CDR3 coding DNA: TGTGCCAGCAGCTTAAGGGCAGGGGCCTACGAGCAGTACTTC. It is translated as CASSLRAGAYEQYF.

This CDR3 reads CASSPDGLMNSPLHF. The CDR3 nucleotides read TGTGCCAGCAGCCCTGACGGTCTTATGAATTCACCCCTCCACTTT. The V gene is TRBV7-2, the J gene TRBJ1-6; D not certain. Germline CDR1 reads SGHTA; CDR2 reads FQGNSA. CDR3 size: 15 residues. Trimming pared 5 bases from V and 7 bases from J, leaving 15 bases between.

This clonotype has a handful of counts. The V call is TRBV27, the J call TRBJ2-7; TRBD2 matches 8 bases. Trimming cost V 4 bases and J 3 bases; bases outside gene matches: 5. Germline V gene lookup returns CDR1 MNHEY and CDR2 SMNVEV (reference sequence). This CDR3 spans 14 amino acids. The CDR3 sequence is CASSYGTRHYEQYF. The CDR3 nucleotides are TGTGCCAGCAGTTACGGGACTAGGCACTACGAGCAGTACTTC.

The rearrangement uses TRBV6-1 and TRBJ2-5, with 9 bases aligning to TRBD2. The CDR3 covers 12 residues. Trimming took 9 bases from V and 4 from J; bases not matched to a gene: 3. In germline, CDR1 is MNHNS, CDR2 SASEGT. CDR3 loop: CASKTSGETQYF. As DNA, the CDR3 is TGTGCCAGTAAGACTAGCGGAGAGACCCAGTACTTC.

The V gene is TRBV19, the J gene TRBJ1-2; TRBD1 aligns across 9 bases. CDR3 length: 17 residues. The junction had 15 bases not matched to a gene; V was cut back by 4 bases and J by 6 bases. Germline V gene sequence: CDR1 LNHDA, CDR2 SQIVND (reference sequence). Here the CDR3 reads CASSTLGDRVVENGYTF. In nucleotides, the CDR3 is TGTGCCAGTAGTACTTTGGGGGACAGGGTAGTGGAGAATGGCTACACCTTC. Looking up the rest from reference TRBV19 and TRBJ1-2 gives the full variable domain: DGGITQSPKYLFRKEGQNVTLSCEQNLNHDAMYWYRQDPGQGLRLIYYSQIVNDFQKGDIAEGYSVSREKKESFPLTVTSAQKNPTAFYLCASSTLGDRVVENGYTFGSGTRLTVV.

This clonotype was seen a few times. The rearrangement joins TRBV6-8 to TRBJ2-7, with D possibly being TRBD1 (5 bases). This CDR3 is built from 14 residues. V lost 6 bases and J 5 bases, leaving 17 bases between the germline ends. Germline V gene sequence: CDR1 MNHGY, CDR2 SAAAGT. The CDR3 spells CASRAGPRAHEQYF. CDR3 sequence (DNA): TGTGCCAGCAGGGCAGGGCCGAGAGCCCACGAGCAGTACTTC.

The V and J genes are TRBV6-1 and TRBJ2-7; 7 bases line up with TRBD1. CDR1 and CDR2 from the germline V gene are MNHNS and SASEGT. V lost 5 bases to trimming and J lost 4 bases; unmatched junction nucleotides: 8. This CDR3 has 14 amino acids. The CDR3 coding sequence is TGTGCCAGCAGTCTCCCAGGGGGTGGGTACGAGCAGTACTTC. This codes for CASSLPGGGYEQYF.

The chain combines TRBV5-1 with TRBJ2-5; 8 nucleotides match TRBD2. Germline CDR1 SGHRS, CDR2 YFSETQ. Trimming at V came to 1 base and at J to 1 base, leaving 3 bases not matched to a gene. The CDR3 is made up of 15 amino acids. CDR3 DNA sequence: TGCGCCAGCAGCTTGATTACTAGCGGCCAAGAGACCCAGTACTTC. Encoded protein: CASSLITSGQETQYF. Looking up the rest from reference TRBV5-1 and TRBJ2-5 gives the full variable domain: KAGVTQTPRYLIKTRGQQVTLSCSPISGHRSVSWYQQTPGQGLQFLFEYFSETQRNKGNFPGRFSGRQFSNSRSEMNVSTLELGDSALYLCASSLITSGQETQYFGPGTRLLVL.

This clonotype was detected only once. V is TRBV27 and J is TRBJ2-7; 9 bases map to TRBD1. Germline lookup yields CDR1 MNHEY and CDR2 SMNVEV (reference sequence). There are 14 residues in the CDR3. Trimming at V came to 5 bases and at J to 6 bases, leaving 8 bases not matched to a gene. The CDR3 region has the DNA TGTGCCAGCAGTCCCACAGGGGGCTGGGGCGAGCAGTACTTC. This encodes CASSPTGGWGEQYF.

This clonotype was seen more than once but under ten times. The genes are TRBV20-1 and TRBJ1-1; D possibly corresponds to TRBD1 (5 bases). The V end was cut by 3 bases, the J end by 3 bases, with 8 bases between. Germline V gene data show CDR1 as DFQATT and CDR2 as SNEGSKA (reference sequence). The CDR3 runs to 12 residues. CDR3 sequence (DNA): TGCAGTGCTAGCGGGGCGTACACTGAAGCTTTCTTT. Translating gives CSASGAYTEAFF.

This chain joins TRBV20-1 and TRBJ1-2, with D hard to call. The V end was cut by 1 base, the J end by 9 bases, with 15 bases between. The CDR3 is made up of 13 amino acids. Germline V CDR1 and CDR2: DFQATT, SNEGSKA (reference sequence). CDR3 sequence: CSARGTQWKSYTF. As DNA, the CDR3 is TGCAGTGCTAGAGGGACCCAGTGGAAAAGCTACACCTTC.

The rearrangement uses TRBV6-2 or TRBV6-3 and TRBJ1-1; D perhaps matches TRBD1 (5 bases). In germline, CDR1 is MNHEY, CDR2 SVGEGT. The CDR3 has 13 amino acids. Trimming cost V 4 bases and J 4 bases, with 10 bases left between them. In DNA, the CDR3 is TGTGCCAGCAGTTTCTTGGGGGTCACTGAAGCTTTCTTT. Its translation: CASSFLGVTEAFF.

The V and J genes are TRBV19 and TRBJ1-5; 9 positions match TRBD1. Germline V gene data show CDR1 as LNHDA and CDR2 as SQIVND (reference sequence). With V trimmed by 0 bases and J by 5 bases, 5 bases remained unmatched. The CDR3 extends over 16 amino acids. The CDR3 DNA follows: TGTGCCAGTAGTATAGATCGGGGACAGGGTCATCAGCCCCAGCATTTT. Residues: CASSIDRGQGHQPQHF.

In DNA form, the CDR3 reads TGCAGTGCTAGAGAGGGTGGGAATGAGCAGTTCTTC. Its translation: CSAREGGNEQFF. This rearrangement joins TRBV20-1 to TRBJ2-1; D unclear. The length of the CDR3 is 12 residues. The germline V gene has CDR1 DFQATT and CDR2 SNEGSKA (reference sequence). V was trimmed by 0 bases and J by 7 bases, leaving 7 bases between them.

The CDR3 here is CASSSGTSGTKGYNEQFF. CDR3 sequence (DNA): TGTGCCAGCAGCTCCGGGACTAGCGGTACAAAAGGCTACAATGAGCAGTTCTTC. The V and J genes are TRBV7-8 and TRBJ2-1; TRBD2 matches 11 bases. The CDR3 is made up of 18 amino acids. Looked up from germline, CDR1 is SGHVS and CDR2 is FQNEAQ. Trimming at V came to 4 bases and at J to 3 bases, leaving 11 bases not matched to a gene.

V is TRBV6-1 and J is TRBJ2-7, with a possible D match to TRBD1 (7 bases). Germline CDR1 MNHNS, CDR2 SASEGT. Trimming removed 7 bases at V and 3 bases at J, with 25 bases between. The CDR3 sequence is 17 residues long. The CDR3 loop is CASTPRRDSGLYYEQYF. The CDR3 DNA reads as TGTGCCAGCACTCCAAGGCGGGACAGTGGGCTATACTACGAGCAGTACTTC.

The chain recombines TRBV30 with TRBJ1-2; D gene ambiguous. The CDR3 runs to 11 residues. Between the trimmed V and J ends, which lost 0 bases and 6 bases, there was a span of 5 bases. Per the germline V gene, CDR1 is GTSNPN and CDR2 is SVGIG (reference sequence). The CDR3 region is CAWSVGHGYTF. The CDR3, as DNA: TGTGCCTGGAGTGTAGGCCATGGCTACACCTTC.

The rearrangement joins TRBV7-9 to TRBJ1-1; D not certain. The CDR3 is 13 residues long. The germline V and J ends were trimmed by 1 base and 5 bases, with 8 bases remaining between them. The germline V gene encodes CDR1 SEHNR and CDR2 FQNEAQ (reference sequence). CDR3 sequence (DNA): TGTGCCAGCAGCTTAGAATTGGGGACTGAAGCTTTCTTT. Translated, it gives CASSLELGTEAFF.

The CDR3 region has the DNA TGTGCCAGCAGCTTAAGTCTGGGGACTGAAGCTTTCTTT. Encoded protein: CASSLSLGTEAFF. The V call is TRBV7-3, the J call TRBJ1-1; D not certain. There are 13 residues in the CDR3. V lost 1 base and J 5 bases, leaving 8 bases between the germline ends. Per the germline V gene, CDR1 is SGHTA and CDR2 is FQGTGA. Drawing the rest from reference TRBV7-3 and TRBJ1-1, the complete variable domain is GAGVSQTPSNKVTEKGKYVELRCDPISGHTALYWYRQSLGQGPEFLIYFQGTGAADDSGLPNDRFFAVRPEGSVSTLKIQRTERGDSAVYLCASSLSLGTEAFFGQGTRLTVV.

V is TRBV30 and J is TRBJ1-1; D gene unclear. Trimming removed 0 bases at V and 0 bases at J, with 5 bases between. In germline, CDR1 is GTSNPN, CDR2 SVGIG (reference sequence). This CDR3 region has 13 residues. The CDR3 protein is CAWSVNVNTEAFF. Here the CDR3 DNA reads TGTGCCTGGAGTGTAAACGTGAACACTGAAGCTTTCTTT.

The chain combines TRBV19 with TRBJ2-5; D not certain. Trimming took off 5 bases at V and 5 bases at J, with 9 bases between the two ends. Germline CDR1 LNHDA, CDR2 SQIVND (reference sequence). There are 12 residues in the CDR3. CDR3 coding DNA: TGTGCCAGTAGTTCCCCTGGGGAGACCCAGTACTTC. Amino acid sequence: CASSSPGETQYF. The full variable domain, in which reference TRBV19 and TRBJ2-5 provide the parts outside the CDR3, is DGGITQSPKYLFRKEGQNVTLSCEQNLNHDAMYWYRQDPGQGLRLIYYSQIVNDFQKGDIAEGYSVSREKKESFPLTVTSAQKNPTAFYLCASSSPGETQYFGPGTRLLVL.

This sequence joins TRBV20-1 and TRBJ2-3; TRBD1 is a possible D gene (5 bases). Germline values: CDR1 DFQATT, CDR2 SNEGSKA (reference sequence). The ends were cut back, 3 bases at V and 6 bases at J, with 7 bases in the middle. The CDR3 length is 11 residues. CDR3 amino acids: CSARKGDTQYF. The CDR3 DNA sequence: TGCAGTGCTAGGAAGGGGGATACGCAGTATTTT.

This clonotype has a single count. The rearrangement joins TRBV5-1 to TRBJ2-3; either TRBD1 or TRBD2 may supply D (5 bases each). CDR3 length: 15 residues. The V end was cut by 6 bases, the J end by 5 bases, with 19 bases between. The germline V gene has CDR1 SGHRS and CDR2 YFSETQ. The CDR3 DNA reads as TGCGCCAGCACCCGGGACCCTGCGGGCAAAGATACGCAGTATTTT. This encodes CASTRDPAGKDTQYF.

By proportion, this clonotype is medium-sized (0.01 to 0.1%). The genes are TRBV6-1 and TRBJ1-5, with 9 positions matching TRBD1. Per the germline V gene, CDR1 is MNHNS and CDR2 is SASEGT. The CDR3 loop spans 16 amino acids. Losses at the gene ends were 3 bases for V and 7 bases for J; bases not matched to a gene: 10. The CDR3 loop reads CASSDPGTGFNQPQHF. In DNA form, the CDR3 reads TGTGCCAGCAGTGACCCTGGGACAGGGTTCAACCAGCCCCAGCATTTT.

The gene calls are TRBV27 and TRBJ1-5; perhaps TRBD1 as D (6 bases). Germline CDR1 MNHEY, CDR2 SMNVEV (reference sequence). The CDR3 loop spans 13 amino acids. Trimming took 3 bases from V and 5 from J, leaving 8 bases between them. CDR3 sequence (DNA): TGTGCCAGCAGTTTTGACAGGTATCAGCCCCAGCATTTT. Encoded protein: CASSFDRYQPQHF.

This chain uses TRBV24-1 with TRBJ2-6, with 8 bases matching TRBD1. Looked up from germline, CDR1 is KGHDR and CDR2 is SFDVKD. The ends lost 3 bases at V and 1 base at J; junction bases unmatched: 7. This CDR3 is 18 amino acids long. CDR3 sequence reads: CATSDPQGALSGANVLTF. The CDR3 DNA reads as TGTGCCACCAGTGATCCGCAGGGGGCTTTGTCTGGGGCCAACGTCCTGACTTTC.